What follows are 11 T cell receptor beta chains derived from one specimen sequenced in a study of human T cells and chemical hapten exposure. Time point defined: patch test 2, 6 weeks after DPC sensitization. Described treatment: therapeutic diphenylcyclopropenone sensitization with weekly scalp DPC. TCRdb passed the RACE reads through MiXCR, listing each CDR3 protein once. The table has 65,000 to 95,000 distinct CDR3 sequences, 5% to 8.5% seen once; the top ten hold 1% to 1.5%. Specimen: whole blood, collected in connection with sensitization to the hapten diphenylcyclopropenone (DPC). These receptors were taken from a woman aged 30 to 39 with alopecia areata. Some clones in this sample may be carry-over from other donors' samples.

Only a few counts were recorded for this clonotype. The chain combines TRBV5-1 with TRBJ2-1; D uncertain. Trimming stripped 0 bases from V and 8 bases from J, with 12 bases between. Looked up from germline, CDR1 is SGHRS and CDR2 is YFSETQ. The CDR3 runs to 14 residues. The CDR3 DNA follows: TGCGCCAGCAGCTTGGGGCTCTTAGAGGATGAGCAGTTCTTC. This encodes CASSLGLLEDEQFF.

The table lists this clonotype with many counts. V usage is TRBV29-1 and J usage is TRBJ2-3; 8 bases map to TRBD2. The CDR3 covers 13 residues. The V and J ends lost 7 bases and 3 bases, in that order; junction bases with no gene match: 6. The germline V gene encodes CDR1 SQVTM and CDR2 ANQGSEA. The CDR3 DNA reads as TGCAGCGCCCGCGGGGGGCGGACAGATACGCAGTATTTT. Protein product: CSARGGRTDTQYF.

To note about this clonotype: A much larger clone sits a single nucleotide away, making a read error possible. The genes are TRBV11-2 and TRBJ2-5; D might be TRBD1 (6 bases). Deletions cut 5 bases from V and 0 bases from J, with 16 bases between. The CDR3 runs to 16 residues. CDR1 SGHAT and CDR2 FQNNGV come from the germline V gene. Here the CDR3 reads CASSAGMDRYQETQYF. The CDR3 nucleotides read TGTGCCAGCAGCGCAGGGATGGACAGATACCAAGAGACCCAGTACTTC.

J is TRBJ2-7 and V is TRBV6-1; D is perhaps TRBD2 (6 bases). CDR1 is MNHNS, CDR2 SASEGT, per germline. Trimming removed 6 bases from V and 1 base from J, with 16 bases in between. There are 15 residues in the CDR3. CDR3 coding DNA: TGTGCCAGCAGGTCCGACTGGGGGAGGTCCTACGAGCAGTACTTC. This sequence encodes CASRSDWGRSYEQYF.

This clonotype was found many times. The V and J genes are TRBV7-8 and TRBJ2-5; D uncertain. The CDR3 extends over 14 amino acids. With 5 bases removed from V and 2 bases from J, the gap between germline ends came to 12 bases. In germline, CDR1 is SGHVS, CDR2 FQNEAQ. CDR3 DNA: TGTGCCAGCAGCCTAAGATCTAGTCAAGAGACCCAGTACTTC. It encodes CASSLRSSQETQYF. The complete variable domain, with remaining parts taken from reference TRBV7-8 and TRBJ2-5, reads GAGVSQSPRYKVAKRGQDVALRCDPISGHVSLFWYQQALGQGPEFLTYFQNEAQLDKSGLPSDRFFAERPEGSVSTLKIQRTQQEDSAVYLCASSLRSSQETQYFGPGTRLLVL.

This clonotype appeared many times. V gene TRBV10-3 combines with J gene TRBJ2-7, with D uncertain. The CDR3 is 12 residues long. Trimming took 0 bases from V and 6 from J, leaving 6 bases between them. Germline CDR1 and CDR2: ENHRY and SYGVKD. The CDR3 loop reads CAISESRGEQYF. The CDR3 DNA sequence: TGTGCCATCAGTGAGTCGAGAGGCGAGCAGTACTTC.

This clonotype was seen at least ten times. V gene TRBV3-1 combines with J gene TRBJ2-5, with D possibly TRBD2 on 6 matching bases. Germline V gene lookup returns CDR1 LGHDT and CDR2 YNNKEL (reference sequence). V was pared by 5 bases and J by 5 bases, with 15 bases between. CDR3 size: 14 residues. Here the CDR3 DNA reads TGTGCCAGCAGCATCGGACTATTGGGCGAGACCCAGTACTTC. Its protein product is CASSIGLLGETQYF.

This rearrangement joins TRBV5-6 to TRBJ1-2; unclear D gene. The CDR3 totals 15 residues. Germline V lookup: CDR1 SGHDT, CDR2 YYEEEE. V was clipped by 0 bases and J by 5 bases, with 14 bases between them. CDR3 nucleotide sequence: TGTGCCAGCAGCTTGGAGGGCAGAACCCGATATGGCTACACCTTC. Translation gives CASSLEGRTRYGYTF.

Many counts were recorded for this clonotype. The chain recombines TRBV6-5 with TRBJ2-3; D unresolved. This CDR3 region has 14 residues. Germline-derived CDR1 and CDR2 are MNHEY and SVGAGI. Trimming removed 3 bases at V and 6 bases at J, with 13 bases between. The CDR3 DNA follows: TGTGCCAGCAGTTATAGGGTATCACTGGATACGCAGTATTTT. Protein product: CASSYRVSLDTQYF.

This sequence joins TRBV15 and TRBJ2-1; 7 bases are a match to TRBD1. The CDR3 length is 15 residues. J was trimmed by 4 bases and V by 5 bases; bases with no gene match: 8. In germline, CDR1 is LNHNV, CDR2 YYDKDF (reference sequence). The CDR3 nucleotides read TGTGCCACCAGCTCGAAGGGGGCCGTGTACAATGAGCAGTTCTTC. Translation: CATSSKGAVYNEQFF.

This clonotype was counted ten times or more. The CDR3 sequence is CASSGDRAYEQYF. As DNA, the CDR3 is TGTGCCAGCAGTGGGGACAGAGCCTACGAGCAGTACTTC. The chain links TRBV6-1 to TRBJ2-7, with 7 bases identical to TRBD1. Germline trimming cut 4 bases from V and 2 bases from J; bases unmatched to any gene: 2. Looked up from germline, CDR1 is MNHNS and CDR2 is SASEGT. This CDR3 contains 13 residues.